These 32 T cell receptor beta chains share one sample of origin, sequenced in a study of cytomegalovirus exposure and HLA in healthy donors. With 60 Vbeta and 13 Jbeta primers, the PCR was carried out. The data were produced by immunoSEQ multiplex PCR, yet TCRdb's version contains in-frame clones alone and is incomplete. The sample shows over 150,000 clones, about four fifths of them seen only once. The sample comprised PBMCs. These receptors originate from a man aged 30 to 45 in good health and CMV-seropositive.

CDR3: CASSDFQEQYF. DNA of the CDR3: TGTGCCAGCAGTGATTTCCAAGAGCAGTACTTC. The V gene is TRBV25-1, the J gene TRBJ2-7; unclear D gene. Trimming left V 3 bases short and J 7 bases short, with 7 bases between. This CDR3 spans 11 amino acids. Germline CDR1 MGHDK, CDR2 SYGVNS.

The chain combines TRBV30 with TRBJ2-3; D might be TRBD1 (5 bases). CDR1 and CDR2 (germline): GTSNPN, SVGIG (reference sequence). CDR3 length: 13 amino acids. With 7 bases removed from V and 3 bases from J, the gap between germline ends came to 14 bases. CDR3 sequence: CASFGAATDTQYF. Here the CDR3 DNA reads TGTGCCTCCTTTGGGGCTGCTACAGATACGCAGTATTTT.

The CDR3 is CASSQGRGGTETQYF. The CDR3 coding sequence is TGCGCCAGCAGCCAAGGCAGGGGAGGGACGGAGACCCAGTACTTC. The chain carries TRBV4-3 and TRBJ2-5; D may be TRBD2 (7 bases). The ends were cut back, 1 base at V and 5 bases at J, with 14 bases in the middle. Germline V gene lookup returns CDR1 LGHNA and CDR2 YSLEER. This CDR3 is built from 15 residues.

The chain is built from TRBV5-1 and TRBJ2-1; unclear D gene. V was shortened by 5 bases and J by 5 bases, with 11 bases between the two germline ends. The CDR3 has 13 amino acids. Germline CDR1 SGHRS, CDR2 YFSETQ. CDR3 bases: TGCGCCAGCAGAAACCAGGCCGACAATGAGCAGTTCTTC. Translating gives CASRNQADNEQFF.

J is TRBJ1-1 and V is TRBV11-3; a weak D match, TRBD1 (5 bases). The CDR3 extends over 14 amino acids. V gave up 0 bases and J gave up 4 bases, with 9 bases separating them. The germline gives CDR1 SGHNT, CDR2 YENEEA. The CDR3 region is CASSLDWGGTEAFF. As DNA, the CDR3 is TGTGCCAGCAGCTTAGATTGGGGGGGCACTGAAGCTTTCTTT.

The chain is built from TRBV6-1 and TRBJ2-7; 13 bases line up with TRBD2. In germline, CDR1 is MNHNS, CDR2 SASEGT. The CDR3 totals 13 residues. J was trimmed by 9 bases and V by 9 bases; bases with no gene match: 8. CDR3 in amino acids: CASAGTSGIWQYF. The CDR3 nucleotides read TGTGCCAGTGCCGGGACTAGCGGGATCTGGCAGTACTTC.

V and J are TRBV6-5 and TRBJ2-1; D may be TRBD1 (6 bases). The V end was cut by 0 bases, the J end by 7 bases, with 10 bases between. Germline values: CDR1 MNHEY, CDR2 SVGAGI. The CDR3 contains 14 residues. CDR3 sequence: CASSYSGRGNEQFF. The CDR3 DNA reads TGTGCCAGCAGTTACTCCGGCAGGGGTAATGAGCAGTTCTTC.

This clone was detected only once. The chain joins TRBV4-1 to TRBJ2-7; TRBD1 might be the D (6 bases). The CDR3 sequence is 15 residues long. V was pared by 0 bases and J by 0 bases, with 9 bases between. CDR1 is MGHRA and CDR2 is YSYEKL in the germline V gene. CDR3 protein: CASSQERTDSYEQYF. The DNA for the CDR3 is TGCGCCAGCAGCCAAGAGCGGACAGACTCCTACGAGCAGTACTTC.

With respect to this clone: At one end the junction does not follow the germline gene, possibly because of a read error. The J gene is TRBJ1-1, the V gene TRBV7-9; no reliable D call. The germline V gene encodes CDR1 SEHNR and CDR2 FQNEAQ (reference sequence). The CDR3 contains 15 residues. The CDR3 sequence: CSSSANLAVNTEAFF. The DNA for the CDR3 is TGTTCCAGCAGCGCCAACTTAGCGGTTAACACTGAAGCTTTCTTT.

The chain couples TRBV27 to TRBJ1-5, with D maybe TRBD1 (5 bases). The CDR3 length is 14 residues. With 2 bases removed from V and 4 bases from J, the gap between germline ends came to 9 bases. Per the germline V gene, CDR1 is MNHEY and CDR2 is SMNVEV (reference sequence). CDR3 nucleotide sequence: TGTGCCAGCAGTTTACGGGCAGGGAATCAGCCCCAGCATTTT. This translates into CASSLRAGNQPQHF.

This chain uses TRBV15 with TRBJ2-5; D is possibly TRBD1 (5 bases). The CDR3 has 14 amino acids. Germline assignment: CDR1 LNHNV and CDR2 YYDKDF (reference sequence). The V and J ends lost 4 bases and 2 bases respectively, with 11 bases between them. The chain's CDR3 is CATSISGWQETQYF. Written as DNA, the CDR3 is TGTGCCACCAGCATTTCAGGGTGGCAAGAGACCCAGTACTTC.

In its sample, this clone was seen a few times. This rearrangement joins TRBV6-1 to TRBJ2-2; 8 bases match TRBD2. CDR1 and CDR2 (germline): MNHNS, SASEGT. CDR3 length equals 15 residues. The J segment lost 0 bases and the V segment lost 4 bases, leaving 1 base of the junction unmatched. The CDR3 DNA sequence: TGTGCCAGCAGTGGTAGCGGGACGAACACCGGGGAGCTGTTTTTT. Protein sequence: CASSGSGTNTGELFF.

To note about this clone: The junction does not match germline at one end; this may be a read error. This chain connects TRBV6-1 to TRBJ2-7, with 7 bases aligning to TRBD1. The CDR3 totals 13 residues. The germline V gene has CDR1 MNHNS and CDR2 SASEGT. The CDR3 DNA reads TGTGCCGGCAGTGTCCGGGACAGCTACGAGCAGTACTTC. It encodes CAGSVRDSYEQYF.

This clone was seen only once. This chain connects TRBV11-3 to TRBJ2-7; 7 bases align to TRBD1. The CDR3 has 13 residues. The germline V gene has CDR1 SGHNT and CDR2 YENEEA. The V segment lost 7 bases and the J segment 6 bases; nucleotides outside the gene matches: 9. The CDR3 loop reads CASTYRGSLEQYF. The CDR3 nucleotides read TGTGCCAGCACCTACAGGGGTTCCCTCGAGCAGTACTTC.

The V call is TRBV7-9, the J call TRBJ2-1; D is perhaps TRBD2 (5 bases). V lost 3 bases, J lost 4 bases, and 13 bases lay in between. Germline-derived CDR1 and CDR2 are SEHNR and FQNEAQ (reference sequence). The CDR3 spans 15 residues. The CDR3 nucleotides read TGTGCCAGCAGCTTGTCGGGGTACAGTTACAATGAGCAGTTCTTC. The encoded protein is CASSLSGYSYNEQFF.

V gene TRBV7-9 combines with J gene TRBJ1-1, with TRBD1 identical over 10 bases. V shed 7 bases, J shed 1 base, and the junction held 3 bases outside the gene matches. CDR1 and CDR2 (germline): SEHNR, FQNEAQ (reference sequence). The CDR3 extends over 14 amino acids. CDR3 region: CASIRTGGNTEAFF. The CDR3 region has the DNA TGTGCCAGCATCCGGACAGGGGGGAACACTGAAGCTTTCTTT.

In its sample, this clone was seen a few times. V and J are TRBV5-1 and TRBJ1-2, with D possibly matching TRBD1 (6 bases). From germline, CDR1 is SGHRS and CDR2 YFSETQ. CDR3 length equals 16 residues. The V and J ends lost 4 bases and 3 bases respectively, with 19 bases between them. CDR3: CASSLSGTLRDYGYTF. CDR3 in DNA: TGCGCCAGCAGCCTATCCGGGACATTGAGGGACTATGGCTACACCTTC.

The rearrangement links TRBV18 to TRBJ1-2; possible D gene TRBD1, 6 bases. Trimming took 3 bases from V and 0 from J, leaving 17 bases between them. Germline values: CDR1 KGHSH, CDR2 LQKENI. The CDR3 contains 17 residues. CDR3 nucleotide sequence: TGTGCCAGCTCACCCGCTTCAAGGGGGTTAGCTAACTATGGCTACACCTTC. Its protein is CASSPASRGLANYGYTF.

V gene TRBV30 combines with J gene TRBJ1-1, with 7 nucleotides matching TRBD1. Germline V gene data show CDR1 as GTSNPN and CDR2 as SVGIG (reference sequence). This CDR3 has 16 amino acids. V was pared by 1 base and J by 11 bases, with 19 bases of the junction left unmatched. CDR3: CAWSATGQAKLKRAFF. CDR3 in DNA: TGTGCCTGGAGTGCCACTGGACAGGCCAAACTTAAGCGGGCTTTCTTT.

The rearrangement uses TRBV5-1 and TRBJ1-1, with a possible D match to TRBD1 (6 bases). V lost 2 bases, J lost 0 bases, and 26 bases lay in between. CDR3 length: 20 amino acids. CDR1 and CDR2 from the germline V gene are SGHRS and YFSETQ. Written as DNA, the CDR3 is TGCGCCAGCAGCTTATCCCTGTTCCGGGACACCGGTAGCATGAACACTGAAGCTTTCTTT. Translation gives CASSLSLFRDTGSMNTEAFF.

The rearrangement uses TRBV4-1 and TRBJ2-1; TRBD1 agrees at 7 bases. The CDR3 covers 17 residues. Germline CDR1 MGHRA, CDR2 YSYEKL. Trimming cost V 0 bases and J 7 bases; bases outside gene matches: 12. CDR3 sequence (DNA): TGCGCCAGCAGCCAAGATCCGGTGGGGACAGCCGATAATGAGCAGTTCTTC. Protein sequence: CASSQDPVGTADNEQFF.

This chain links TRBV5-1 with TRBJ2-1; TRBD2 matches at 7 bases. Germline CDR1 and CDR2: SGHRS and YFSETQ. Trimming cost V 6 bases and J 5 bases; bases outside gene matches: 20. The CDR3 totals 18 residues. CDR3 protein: CASTSSLGTTREDNEQFF. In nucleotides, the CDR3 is TGCGCCAGCACTTCAAGTCTAGGAACTACACGGGAGGACAATGAGCAGTTCTTC.

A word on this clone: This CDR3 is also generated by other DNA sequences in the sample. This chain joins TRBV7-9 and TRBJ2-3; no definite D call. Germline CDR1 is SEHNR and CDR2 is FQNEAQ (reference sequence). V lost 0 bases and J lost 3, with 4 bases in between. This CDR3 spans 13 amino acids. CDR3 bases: TGTGCCAGCAGCTTAGCGAGGACAGATACGCAGTATTTT. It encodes CASSLARTDTQYF.

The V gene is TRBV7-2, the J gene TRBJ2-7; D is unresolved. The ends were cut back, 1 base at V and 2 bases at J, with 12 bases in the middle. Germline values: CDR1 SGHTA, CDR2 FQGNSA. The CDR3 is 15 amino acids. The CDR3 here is CASSLDPGAAYEQYF. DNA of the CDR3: TGTGCCAGCAGCTTAGATCCCGGCGCGGCCTACGAGCAGTACTTC.

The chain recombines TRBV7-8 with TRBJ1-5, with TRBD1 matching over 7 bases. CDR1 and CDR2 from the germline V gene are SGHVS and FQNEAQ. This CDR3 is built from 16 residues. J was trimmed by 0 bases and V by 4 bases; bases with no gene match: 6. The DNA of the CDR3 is TGTGCCAGCAGCTCCCAGGGGGGAAATAGCAATCAGCCCCAGCATTTT. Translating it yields CASSSQGGNSNQPQHF. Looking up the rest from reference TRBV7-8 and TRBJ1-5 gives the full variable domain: GAGVSQSPRYKVAKRGQDVALRCDPISGHVSLFWYQQALGQGPEFLTYFQNEAQLDKSGLPSDRFFAERPEGSVSTLKIQRTQQEDSAVYLCASSSQGGNSNQPQHFGDGTRLSIL.

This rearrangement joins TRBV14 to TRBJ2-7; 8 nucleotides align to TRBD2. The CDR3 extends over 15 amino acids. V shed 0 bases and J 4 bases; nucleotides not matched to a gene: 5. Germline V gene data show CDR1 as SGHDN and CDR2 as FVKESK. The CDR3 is CASSQDFGRGYEQYF. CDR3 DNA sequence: TGTGCCAGCAGCCAAGATTTCGGGAGGGGGTACGAGCAGTACTTC.

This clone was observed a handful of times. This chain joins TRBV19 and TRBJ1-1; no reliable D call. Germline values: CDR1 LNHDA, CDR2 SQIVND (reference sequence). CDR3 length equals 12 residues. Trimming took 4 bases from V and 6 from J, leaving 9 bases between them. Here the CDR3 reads CASSTVFSEAFF. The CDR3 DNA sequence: TGTGCCAGTAGTACTGTTTTCTCTGAAGCTTTCTTT.

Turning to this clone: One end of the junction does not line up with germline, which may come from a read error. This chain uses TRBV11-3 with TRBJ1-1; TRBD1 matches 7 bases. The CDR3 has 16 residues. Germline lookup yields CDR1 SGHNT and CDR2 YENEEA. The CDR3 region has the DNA TGTGCCAGCAGATTAGATTTCGGACAGGCTAACACTGAAGCTTTCTTT. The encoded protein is CASRLDFGQANTEAFF.

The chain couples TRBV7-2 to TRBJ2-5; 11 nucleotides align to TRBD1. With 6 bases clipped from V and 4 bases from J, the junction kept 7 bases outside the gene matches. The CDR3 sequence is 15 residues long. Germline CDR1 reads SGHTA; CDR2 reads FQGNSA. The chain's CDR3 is CASSPRDRGSETQYF. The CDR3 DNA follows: TGTGCCAGCAGTCCCCGGGACAGGGGGTCAGAGACCCAGTACTTC.

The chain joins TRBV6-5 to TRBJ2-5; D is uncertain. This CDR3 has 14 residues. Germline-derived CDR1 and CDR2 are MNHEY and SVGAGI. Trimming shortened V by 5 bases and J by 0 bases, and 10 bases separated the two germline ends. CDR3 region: CASSRGSDQETQYF. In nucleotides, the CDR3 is TGTGCCAGCAGTCGCGGTTCGGACCAAGAGACCCAGTACTTC.

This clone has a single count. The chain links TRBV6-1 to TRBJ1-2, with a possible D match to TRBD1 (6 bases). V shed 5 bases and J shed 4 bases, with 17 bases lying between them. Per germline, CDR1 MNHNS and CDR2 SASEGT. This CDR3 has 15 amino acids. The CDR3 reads CASSRRGGAGYGYTF. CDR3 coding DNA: TGTGCCAGCAGTCGTAGGGGGGGGGCGGGCTATGGCTACACCTTC.

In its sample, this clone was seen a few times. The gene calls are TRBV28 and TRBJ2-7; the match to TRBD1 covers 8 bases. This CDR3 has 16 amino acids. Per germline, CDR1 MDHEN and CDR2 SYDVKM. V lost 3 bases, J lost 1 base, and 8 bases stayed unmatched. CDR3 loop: CASSFFLDRESYEQYF. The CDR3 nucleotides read TGTGCCAGCAGTTTTTTCTTGGACAGGGAATCCTACGAGCAGTACTTC.